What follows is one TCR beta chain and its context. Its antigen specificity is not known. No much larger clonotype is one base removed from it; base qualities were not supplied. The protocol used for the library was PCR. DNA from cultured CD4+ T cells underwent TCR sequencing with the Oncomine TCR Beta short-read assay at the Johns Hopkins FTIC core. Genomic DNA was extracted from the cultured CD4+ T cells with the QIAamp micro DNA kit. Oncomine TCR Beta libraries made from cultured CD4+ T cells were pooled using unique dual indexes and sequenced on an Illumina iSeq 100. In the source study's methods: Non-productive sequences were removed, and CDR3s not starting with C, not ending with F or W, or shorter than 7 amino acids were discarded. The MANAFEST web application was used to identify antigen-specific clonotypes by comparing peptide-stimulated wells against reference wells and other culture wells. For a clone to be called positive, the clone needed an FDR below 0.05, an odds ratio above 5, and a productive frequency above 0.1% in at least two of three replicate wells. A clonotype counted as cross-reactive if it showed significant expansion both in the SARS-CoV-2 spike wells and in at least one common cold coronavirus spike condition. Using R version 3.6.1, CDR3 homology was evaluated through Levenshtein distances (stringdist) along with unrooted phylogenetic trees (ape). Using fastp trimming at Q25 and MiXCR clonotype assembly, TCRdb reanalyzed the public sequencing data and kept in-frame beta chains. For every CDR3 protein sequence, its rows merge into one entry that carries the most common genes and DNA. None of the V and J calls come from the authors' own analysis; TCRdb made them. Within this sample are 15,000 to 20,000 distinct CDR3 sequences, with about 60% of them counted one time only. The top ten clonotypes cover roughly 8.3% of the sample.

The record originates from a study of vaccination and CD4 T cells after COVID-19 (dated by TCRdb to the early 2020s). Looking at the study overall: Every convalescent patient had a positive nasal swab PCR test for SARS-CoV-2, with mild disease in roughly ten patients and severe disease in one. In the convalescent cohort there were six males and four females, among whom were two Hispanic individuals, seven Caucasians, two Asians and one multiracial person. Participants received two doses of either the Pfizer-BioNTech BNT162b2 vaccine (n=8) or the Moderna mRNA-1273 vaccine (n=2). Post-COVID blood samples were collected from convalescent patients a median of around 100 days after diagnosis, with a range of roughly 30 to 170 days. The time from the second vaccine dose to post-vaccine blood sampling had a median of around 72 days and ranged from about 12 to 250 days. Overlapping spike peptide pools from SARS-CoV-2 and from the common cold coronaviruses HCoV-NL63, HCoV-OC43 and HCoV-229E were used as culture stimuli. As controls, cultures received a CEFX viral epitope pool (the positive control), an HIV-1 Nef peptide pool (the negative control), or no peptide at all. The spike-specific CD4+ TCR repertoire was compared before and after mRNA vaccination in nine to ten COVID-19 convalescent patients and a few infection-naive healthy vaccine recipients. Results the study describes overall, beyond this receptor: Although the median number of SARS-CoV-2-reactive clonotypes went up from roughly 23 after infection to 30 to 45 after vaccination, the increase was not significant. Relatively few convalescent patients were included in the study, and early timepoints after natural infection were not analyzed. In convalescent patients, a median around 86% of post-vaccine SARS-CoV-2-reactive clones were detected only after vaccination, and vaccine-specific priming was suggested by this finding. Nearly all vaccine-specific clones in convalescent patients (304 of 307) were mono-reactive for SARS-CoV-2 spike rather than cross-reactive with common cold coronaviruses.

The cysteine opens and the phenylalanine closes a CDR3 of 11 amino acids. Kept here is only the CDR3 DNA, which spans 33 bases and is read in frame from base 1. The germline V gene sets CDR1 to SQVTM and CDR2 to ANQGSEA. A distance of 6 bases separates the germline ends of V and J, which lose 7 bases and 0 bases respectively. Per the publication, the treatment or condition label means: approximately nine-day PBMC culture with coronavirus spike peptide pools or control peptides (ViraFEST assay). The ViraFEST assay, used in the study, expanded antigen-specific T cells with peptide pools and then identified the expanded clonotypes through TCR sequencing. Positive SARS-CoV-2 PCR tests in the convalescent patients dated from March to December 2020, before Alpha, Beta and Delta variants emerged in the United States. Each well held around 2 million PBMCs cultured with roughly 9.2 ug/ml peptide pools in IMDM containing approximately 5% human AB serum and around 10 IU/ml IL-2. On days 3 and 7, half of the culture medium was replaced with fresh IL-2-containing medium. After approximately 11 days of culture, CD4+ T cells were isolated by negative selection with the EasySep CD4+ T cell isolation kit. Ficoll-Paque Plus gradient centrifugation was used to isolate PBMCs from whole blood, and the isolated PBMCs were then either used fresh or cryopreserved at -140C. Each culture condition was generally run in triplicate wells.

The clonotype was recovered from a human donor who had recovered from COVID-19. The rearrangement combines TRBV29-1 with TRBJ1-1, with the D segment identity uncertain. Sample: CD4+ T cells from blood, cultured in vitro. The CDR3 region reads CSGSVNTEAFF. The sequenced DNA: TGCAGCGGGAGCGTGAACACTGAAGCTTTCTTT.